This note documents a single TCR beta chain sequence. This clone came up a few times. This receptor's antigen is unknown. Base qualities are not at hand, and no much larger clone is one base apart. The T-cell fraction in tumor and uninvolved lung tissue was obtained from TCR sequencing using the immunoSEQ assay. The authors' pipeline ran thus. To analyze survival, patients were divided into a high T-cell fraction group (upper tertile) and a low T-cell fraction group (lower two tertiles), and the two groups were compared using a log-rank test. Paired tumor versus uninvolved lung differences in T-cell fraction were tested with a signed-rank test. Not all clones reach the TCRdb copy of this immuneACCESS table, which keeps in-frame sequences only. Checked studies attribute under half of the gap to unresolved V genes and leave the rest unexplained. The V and J calls and clone size were taken over from that table, and D and trimming were inferred from the DNA. Across this sample there are 20,000 to 25,000 clones, with about 80% seen only once. 3% to 3.5% of the sample is taken by the ten largest.

ICON enrollment began in the first half of 2016, and the last patient was enrolled in 2018. From a subcohort of 75 to 90 patients, fresh tumor and matched uninvolved tissue were collected for in-depth immune analyses, including TCR sequencing. DNA for TCR sequencing was isolated from bulk tissue, and no cell sorting was done. The data were taken from a study of tumor-infiltrating lymphocytes in localized non-small cell lung cancer (dated by TCRdb to about 2021). About the investigation overall: The cohort included patients whose samples were collected after neoadjuvant chemotherapy, as well as both smokers and never-smokers and several histologies. Each patient contributed resected tumor tissue and uninvolved lung tissue from the same patient, described as non-adjacent to the tumor. Flow cytometry, multiplex immunofluorescence, RNA-seq, exome sequencing and proteomics were applied to the same patients as TCR sequencing, which was one of several integrated assays. In total, the ICON cohort consisted of around 140 surgical patients with localized non-small cell lung cancer who had their tumors resected. A total of 45 to 65 patients were included in the paired tumor versus uninvolved lung comparison of immunoSEQ T-cell fraction.

What the work shows at the level of the full study, not this receptor alone: Because assay coverage varied across patients depending on available tissue quantity, TCR sequencing was performed for only a subset of the cohort. No difference in TCR-derived T-cell fraction was observed between the flow cytometry-defined immunotypes IM1 (good prognosis) and IM2 (poor prognosis). Tumor T-cell fraction from TCR sequencing was not associated with recurrence-free survival (p = 0.61). TCRbeta sequencing supported higher T cell infiltration in tumors than in uninvolved lung tissue, consistent with immunofluorescence CD3 counts. Because different pieces of the same tissue were used for different assays, technical variation could not be separated from intratumor heterogeneity.

Including cysteine and phenylalanine, the CDR3 has 15 amino acids. Kept here is only the CDR3 DNA, which spans 45 bases and is read in frame from base 1. The germline V gene yields MNHNS for CDR1 and SASEGT for CDR2. Deletion took 5 bases off V and 0 bases off J, with a span of 11 bases between the germline ends. Recombination connected TRBV6-1 to TRBJ1-5; a confident D gene designation cannot be given. The TCR was taken from a human donor with non-small cell lung cancer. The sample comprised lung tumor tissue. The DNA reads TGTGCCAGCAGTCCCAGCCGGAATAGCAATCAGCCCCAGCATTTT. Its protein reads: CASSPSRNSNQPQHF.